This TCR beta chain was profiled in a study of human T cells and chemical hapten exposure. What the library attached to individual cDNA molecules were unique molecular identifiers. Using its own MiXCR run on the RACE reads, TCRdb lists one record per CDR3 protein. The sample gives a few hundred thousand distinct CDR3 sequences, about 5.4% of which show up once; over 7% is in the top ten. Time point here: pre-sensitization, week 0. Described treatment: therapeutic diphenylcyclopropenone sensitization with weekly scalp DPC. RNA extraction used unfractionated whole blood as the source of total RNA. This clonotype was found a few times. This sample comprised whole blood, obtained in connection with sensitization to the hapten diphenylcyclopropenone (DPC). The sequence came from a woman in her late teens or twenties with alopecia areata. Some clones in this sample may be carry-over from other donors' samples.

DNA for the CDR3: TGTGCCAGCAGAGCCCCGGGACTAGCGGCTTCTAATGAGCAGTTCTTC. Encoded protein: CASRAPGLAASNEQFF. The rearrangement joins TRBV2 to TRBJ2-1; 11 bases agree with TRBD2. The CDR3 consists of 16 residues. Germline V gene sequence: CDR1 SNHLY, CDR2 FYNNEI. V was pared by 6 bases and J by 7 bases, with 11 bases of the junction left unmatched.